This section outlines one T cell receptor (beta chain) sequence together with its context. The sample comes from a study of T cells expressing NK-cell markers. The length of the CDR3 is 17 residues. The V gene's germline CDR1 is LGHNT and CDR2 FRNRAP. TCRdb re-called the 5' RACE reads and catalogs CDR3 proteins one per entry, DNA excluded. Its clone listing holds about 150,000 distinct CDR3 sequences. The sequenced sample was blood T cells: a sorted CD56 or NKG2C T cell subset, CD4+ or CD8+ T cells, or bulk PBMC T cells (not recorded which). This TCR was sampled from a woman aged 45-65 years in good health. The V gene is TRBV12-5, the J gene TRBJ1-5; TCRdb lists TRBD1, though no DNA is available to test this call. The CDR3 region is CASGFTPGQDSNQPQHF.